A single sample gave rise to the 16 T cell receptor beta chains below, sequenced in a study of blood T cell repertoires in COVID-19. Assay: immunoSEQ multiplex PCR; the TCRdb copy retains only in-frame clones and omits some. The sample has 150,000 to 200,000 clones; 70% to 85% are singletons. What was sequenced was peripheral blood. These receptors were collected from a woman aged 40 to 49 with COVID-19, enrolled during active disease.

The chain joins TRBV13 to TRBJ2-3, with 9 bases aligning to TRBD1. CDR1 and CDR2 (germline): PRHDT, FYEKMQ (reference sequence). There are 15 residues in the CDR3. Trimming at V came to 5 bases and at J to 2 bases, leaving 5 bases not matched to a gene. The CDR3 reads CASSRRTGATDTQYF. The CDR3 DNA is TGTGCCAGCAGCCGACGGACAGGGGCCACAGATACGCAGTATTTT.

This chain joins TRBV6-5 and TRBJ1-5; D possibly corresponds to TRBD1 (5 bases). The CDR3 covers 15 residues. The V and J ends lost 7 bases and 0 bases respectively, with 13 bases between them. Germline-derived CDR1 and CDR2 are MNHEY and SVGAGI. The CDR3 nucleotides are TGTGCCAGCAAGCCGACAGTTAATAGCAATCAGCCCCAGCATTTT. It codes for CASKPTVNSNQPQHF.

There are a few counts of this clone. The CDR3 DNA reads TGTGCCAGCAGCCTCCAGGGAGGGAATTCACCCCTCCACTTT. Protein sequence: CASSLQGGNSPLHF. V is TRBV6-5 and J is TRBJ1-6; a possible D gene is TRBD1 (5 bases). The CDR3 sequence is 14 residues long. V shed 6 bases and J shed 7 bases, with 13 bases lying between them. Per the germline V gene, CDR1 is MNHEY and CDR2 is SVGAGI.

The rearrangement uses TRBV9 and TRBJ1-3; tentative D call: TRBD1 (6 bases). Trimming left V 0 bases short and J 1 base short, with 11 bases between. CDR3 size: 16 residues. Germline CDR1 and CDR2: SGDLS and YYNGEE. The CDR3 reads CASSVEFQGSGNTIYF. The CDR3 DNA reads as TGTGCCAGCAGCGTAGAATTTCAGGGGTCTGGAAACACCATATATTTT. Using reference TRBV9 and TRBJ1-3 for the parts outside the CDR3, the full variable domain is DSGVTQTPKHLITATGQRVTLRCSPRSGDLSVYWYQQSLDQGLQFLIQYYNGEERAKGNILERFSAQQFPDLHSELNLSSLELGDSALYFCASSVEFQGSGNTIYFGEGSWLTVV.

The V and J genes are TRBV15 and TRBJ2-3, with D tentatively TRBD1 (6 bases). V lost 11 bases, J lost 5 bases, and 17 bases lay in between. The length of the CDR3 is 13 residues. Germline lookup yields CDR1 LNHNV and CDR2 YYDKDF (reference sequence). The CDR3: CASGARVIDTQYF. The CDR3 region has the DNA TGTGCCTCAGGGGCGCGTGTTATAGATACGCAGTATTTT.

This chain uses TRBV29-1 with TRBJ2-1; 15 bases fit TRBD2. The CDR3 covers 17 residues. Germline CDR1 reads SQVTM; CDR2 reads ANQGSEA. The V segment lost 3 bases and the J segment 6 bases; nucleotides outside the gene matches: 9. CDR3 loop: CSVEVQGLAGGGNEQFF. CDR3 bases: TGCAGCGTTGAGGTTCAGGGACTAGCGGGAGGTGGCAATGAGCAGTTCTTC.

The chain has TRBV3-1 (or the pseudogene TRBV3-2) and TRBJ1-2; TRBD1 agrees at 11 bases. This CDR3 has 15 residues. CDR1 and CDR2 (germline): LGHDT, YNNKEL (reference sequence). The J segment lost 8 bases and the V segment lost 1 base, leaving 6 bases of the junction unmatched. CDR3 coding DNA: TGTGCCAGCAGCCAAGGGACAGGGGGCGCGGGGGGCTACACCTTC. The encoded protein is CASSQGTGGAGGYTF.

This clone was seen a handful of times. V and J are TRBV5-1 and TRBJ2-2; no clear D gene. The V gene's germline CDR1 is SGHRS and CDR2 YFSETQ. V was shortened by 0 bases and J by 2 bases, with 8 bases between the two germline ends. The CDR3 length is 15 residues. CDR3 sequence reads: CASSLVQANTGELFF. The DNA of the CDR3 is TGCGCCAGCAGCTTGGTGCAGGCTAACACCGGGGAGCTGTTTTTT.

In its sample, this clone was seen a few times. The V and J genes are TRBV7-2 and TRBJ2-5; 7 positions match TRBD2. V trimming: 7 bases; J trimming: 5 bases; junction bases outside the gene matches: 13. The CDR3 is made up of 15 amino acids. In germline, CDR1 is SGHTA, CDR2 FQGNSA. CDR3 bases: TGTGCCAGCACCATCCAGCGGGGCCCATTGGAGACCCAGTACTTC. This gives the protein CASTIQRGPLETQYF.

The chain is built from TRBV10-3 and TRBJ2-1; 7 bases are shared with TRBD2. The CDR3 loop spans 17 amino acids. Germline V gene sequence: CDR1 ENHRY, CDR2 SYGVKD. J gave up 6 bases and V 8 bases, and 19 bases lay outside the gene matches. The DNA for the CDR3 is TGTGCCATCGCGTACACCCCCGGACCCCCGGGGGGCAATGAGCAGTTCTTC. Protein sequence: CAIAYTPGPPGGNEQFF.

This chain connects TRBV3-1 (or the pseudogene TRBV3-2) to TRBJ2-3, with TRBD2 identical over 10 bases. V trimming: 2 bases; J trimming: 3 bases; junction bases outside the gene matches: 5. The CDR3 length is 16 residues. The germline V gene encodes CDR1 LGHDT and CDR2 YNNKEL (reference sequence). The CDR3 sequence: CASSQKAGGVTDTQYF. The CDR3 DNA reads TGTGCCAGCAGCCAAAAAGCGGGAGGGGTGACAGATACGCAGTATTTT.

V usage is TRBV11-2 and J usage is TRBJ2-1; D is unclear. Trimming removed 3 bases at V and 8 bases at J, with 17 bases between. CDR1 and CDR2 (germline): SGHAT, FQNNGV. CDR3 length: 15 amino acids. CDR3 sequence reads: CASSFSDGVVYEQFF. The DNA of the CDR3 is TGTGCCAGCAGCTTTTCAGATGGAGTAGTCTATGAGCAGTTCTTC.

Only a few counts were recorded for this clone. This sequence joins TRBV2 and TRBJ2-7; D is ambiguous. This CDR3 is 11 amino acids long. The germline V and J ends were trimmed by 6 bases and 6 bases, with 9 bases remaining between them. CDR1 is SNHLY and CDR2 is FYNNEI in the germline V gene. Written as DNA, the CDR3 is TGTGCCAGCAGCCTTAGTTCCGAGCAGTACGTC. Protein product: CASSLSSEQYV.

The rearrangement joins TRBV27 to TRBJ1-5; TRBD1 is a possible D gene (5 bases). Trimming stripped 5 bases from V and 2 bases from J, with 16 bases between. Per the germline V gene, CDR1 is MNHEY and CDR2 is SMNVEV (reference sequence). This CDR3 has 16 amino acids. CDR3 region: CASSKHDRGGNQPQHF. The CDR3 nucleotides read TGTGCCAGCAGTAAACACGACAGAGGTGGCAATCAGCCCCAGCATTTT.

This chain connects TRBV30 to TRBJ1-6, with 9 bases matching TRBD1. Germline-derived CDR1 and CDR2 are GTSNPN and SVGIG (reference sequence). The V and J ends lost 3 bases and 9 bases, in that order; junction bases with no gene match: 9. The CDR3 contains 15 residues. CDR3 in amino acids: CAWRPGWDRASPLHF. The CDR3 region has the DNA TGTGCCTGGAGACCTGGGTGGGACAGGGCTTCACCCCTCCACTTT. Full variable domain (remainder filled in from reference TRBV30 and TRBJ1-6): SQTIHQWPATLVQPVGSPLSLECTVEGTSNPNLYWYRQAAGRGLQLLFYSVGIGQISSEVPQNLSASRPQDRQFILSSKKLLLSDSGFYLCAWRPGWDRASPLHFGNGTRLTVT.

The CDR3 region is CASSFQYNEQFF. The CDR3 DNA sequence: TGCGCCAGCAGCTTCCAGTACAATGAGCAGTTCTTC. The chain has TRBV5-1 and TRBJ2-1; D not resolved. The CDR3 runs 12 residues. Between the trimmed V and J ends, which lost 2 bases and 4 bases, there was a span of 4 bases. The germline V gene encodes CDR1 SGHRS and CDR2 YFSETQ.